This T cell receptor beta chain derives from a study of regulatory T cells in long-lasting Graves disease. Whole-study results and caveats: Newly diagnosed Graves' patients exceeded persistent ones in TCR diversity.

Sample time point: newly diagnosed GD, antithyroid drugs for less than 3 months. The TCR library was made from RNA extracted from PBMCs. The patients included were those that came from an endocrinology department in Xi'an, China. Note on this clonotype: The antigen is unknown.

The CDR3 runs 16 residues. Germline V gives CDR1 SGHTA, CDR2 FQGNSA. With 0 bases clipped from V and 1 base from J, the junction kept 6 bases outside the gene matches. Arm-PCR of CDR3 regions and iRepertoire HTBI primers were used to build TCR beta libraries. MiXCR was run by TCRdb on the multiplex PCR reads, yielding one entry per CDR3 protein. The sample has 530,000 or so distinct CDR3 sequences; roughly 13% are singletons. The sample was also linked to a second study, of T cells in Graves' hyperthyroidism and ophthalmopathy. Turning to that study: In the blood, most expanded thyroid clonotypes above 0.001 appeared as well.

Here the sequenced sample was peripheral blood mononuclear cells (PBMCs), taken at new diagnosis, from a patient treated with antithyroid drugs. This chain uses TRBV7-2 with TRBJ2-7, with 7 bases identical to TRBD1. The clonotype comes from a man aged 25 to 40 with Graves disease. The CDR3 DNA follows: TGTGCCAGCAGCTTAGCATGGGACAGAAGTTCCTACGAGCAGTACTTC. Protein sequence: CASSLAWDRSSYEQYF. Using reference TRBV7-2 and TRBJ2-7 for the parts outside the CDR3, the full variable domain is GAGVSQSPSNKVTEKGKDVELRCDPISGHTALYWYRQSLGQGLEFLIYFQGNSAPDKSGLPSDRFSAERTGGSVSTLTIQRTQQEDSAVYLCASSLAWDRSSYEQYFGPGTRLTVT.